The entry below describes one T cell receptor (beta chain). Its antigen is still unknown. Base quality data are lacking; no much larger clone is found one base away. Including cysteine and phenylalanine, the CDR3 has 15 amino acids. Just CDR3 DNA is preserved here, 45 bases in frame from base 1. CDR1 SGHDN and CDR2 FVKESK are derived from the germline V gene. V and J lose 0 bases and 3 bases, and a span of 9 bases separates them. Whole blood was collected in K2EDTA tubes by collaborating institutions according to the institutions' own protocols. Collaborator samples were shipped for TCRbeta analysis as frozen whole blood, isolated PBMCs, or DNA extracted from either sample type. This entry is derived from a study of blood T cell repertoires in COVID-19 (dated by TCRdb to between 2020 and 2021). The study in broad terms: Samples from collaborators originated in the United States, Italy and Spain and spanned both the acute and convalescent phases of COVID-19. The prospective study material was composed of cDNA or gDNA derived from T cells, B-cell-depleted T cells, or PBMCs. Deeply sampled blood TCRbeta repertoires from subjects exposed to, actively infected with, or recovered from COVID-19 were included in the dataset. The repertoires were released in a freely available public database intended as a resource for research on the immune response to SARS-CoV-2. The samples were drawn from two sources: the first 160 participants of the ongoing ImmuneRACE study, and 1,200 or so subjects contributed by 6 global collaborators. Nearly every sample came with metadata listing a de-identified subject ID, COVID-19 status, age in years and sex. Where available, HLA class I and class II types were taken from metadata supplied by the sample provider and were not determined by assay-based typing.

The immunoSEQ Assay, a bias-controlled multiplex PCR, was used to amplify TCRbeta CDR3 regions from genomic DNA. In the paper's pipeline: Nucleated cell counts per sample were estimated from amplification of reference gene primers within the assay. To quantify the absolute abundance of each unique TCRbeta CDR3 rearrangement, sequence reads were collapsed and filtered. For each sample, productive Simpson clonality was calculated as the square root of Simpson's diversity index across productive rearrangements. TCRdb obtained this table from immuneACCESS and retained in-frame rearrangements with V and J assigned. These tables miss some clones; where compared with another copy, unresolved V genes account for less than half of the shortfall, and the remainder is unexplained. The V and J calls and clone size were taken over from that table, and D and trimming were inferred from the DNA. Within this sample are about 260,000 clones, with 85% to 90% of them counted one time only. The leading ten clones occupy 3.7% of the sample.

Beyond this particular receptor, the publication reports: Clinical and demographic metadata were provided uncurated, with the amount varying by source and participant.

Material for sequencing was peripheral blood. Recombination connected TRBV14 to TRBJ1-3, with the D segment identity uncertain. This TCR was sampled from a woman between 40 and 55 years old with acute or convalescent COVID-19. The CDR3 region: CASSQETTVGNTIYF. Read as DNA, the sequence is TGTGCCAGCAGCCAAGAAACAACAGTTGGAAACACCATATATTTT. Reference TRBV14 and TRBJ1-3 proteins supply the regions before and after the CDR3; the full variable domain is: EAGVTQFPSHSVIEKGQTVTLRCDPISGHDNLYWYRRVMGKEIKFLLHFVKESKQDESGMPNNRFLAERTGGTYSTLKVQPAELEDSGVYFCASSQETTVGNTIYFGEGSWLTVV.